Listed below are T cell receptor beta chains from one sample, sequenced in a study of T cell responses to AZD1222 COVID-19 vaccine. The method was immunoSEQ multiplex PCR; TCRdb's version includes in-frame clones alone and lacks a portion of them. The profile shows 85,000 to 120,000 clones, about nine tenths of them singletons. The specimen was peripheral blood, collected 28 days after the second AZD1222 dose. The receptors come from an adult who received the AZD1222 COVID-19 vaccine. Both conserved end residues are part of each CDR3. Each record gives: D gene, clone size, V gene, J gene, CDR3 protein, CDR3 DNA. A D gene is named only where the DNA matches it firmly. Size is stated for part of the rows, as once, few or many counts, or as a class when the clone is expanded.

D: -; size: -; V: TRBV7-8; J: TRBJ1-2; CDR3: CASSPDTNYGYTF; DNA: TGTGCCAGCAGCCCCGACACTAACTATGGCTACACCTTC
D: -; size: -; V: TRBV7-9; J: TRBJ1-2; CDR3: CASSLGGLGYGYTF; DNA: TGTGCCAGCAGCTTAGGGGGTCTCGGCTATGGCTACACCTTC
D: -; size: -; V: TRBV29-1; J: TRBJ2-7; CDR3: CSVGSYEQYF; DNA: TGCAGCGTTGGGTCCTACGAGCAGTACTTC
D: -; size: -; V: TRBV5-1; J: TRBJ1-2; CDR3: CASSLDGQQYGYTF; DNA: TGCGCCAGCAGCTTAGACGGACAGCAGTATGGCTACACCTTC
D: -; size: -; V: TRBV19; J: TRBJ2-7; CDR3: CASSPRRGRHEQYF; DNA: TGTGCCAGTAGTCCGAGGAGGGGGCGACACGAGCAGTACTTC
D: -; size: -; V: TRBV5-5; J: TRBJ2-3; CDR3: CASSPTGGPGTQYF; DNA: TGTGCCAGCAGCCCCACCGGGGGGCCGGGGACGCAGTATTTT
D: -; size: -; V: TRBV7-3; J: TRBJ1-2; CDR3: CASSLDPGDYGYTF; DNA: TGTGCCAGCAGCTTAGATCCTGGAGACTATGGCTACACCTTC
D: -; size: -; V: TRBV27; J: TRBJ1-5; CDR3: CASGGQNSKGQPQHF; DNA: TGTGCCAGCGGGGGGCAGAACTCAAAGGGACAGCCCCAGCATTTT
D: -; size: -; V: TRBV9; J: TRBJ2-3; CDR3: CASSVESGTDTQYF; DNA: TGTGCCAGCAGCGTAGAGAGTGGCACAGATACGCAGTATTTT
D: TRBD2; size: -; V: TRBV7-2; J: TRBJ2-1; CDR3: CASSLPPSGYRQFF; DNA: TGTGCCAGCAGCTTACCGCCTAGCGGGTACCGACAGTTCTTC
D: -; size: -; V: TRBV12-3/TRBV12-4; J: TRBJ1-1; CDR3: CASSLGGDTEAFF; DNA: TGTGCCAGCAGTTTAGGGGGGGACACTGAAGCTTTCTTT
D: TRBD2; size: -; V: TRBV4-1; J: TRBJ2-7; CDR3: CASSQPGRGNEQYF; DNA: TGCGCCAGCAGCCAACCCGGGAGGGGTAACGAGCAGTACTTC
D: TRBD1; size: -; V: TRBV6-2/TRBV6-3; J: TRBJ2-7; CDR3: CASSYPEGAGRLLEQYF; DNA: TGTGCCAGCAGTTACCCAGAGGGGGCAGGGCGGCTGCTTGAGCAGTACTTC
D: -; size: -; V: TRBV19; J: TRBJ2-7; CDR3: CASSLRGGDYEQYF; DNA: TGTGCCAGTAGTCTCCGAGGGGGGGACTACGAGCAGTACTTC
D: -; size: -; V: TRBV13; J: TRBJ1-2; CDR3: CASSLVAASVYGYTF; DNA: TGTGCCAGCAGCTTAGTCGCAGCGAGCGTCTATGGCTACACCTTC
D: -; size: -; V: TRBV5-1; J: TRBJ1-1; CDR3: CASSEIGGAEAFF; DNA: TGCGCCAGCAGCGAGATTGGTGGCGCTGAAGCTTTCTTT
D: -; size: -; V: TRBV6-5; J: TRBJ1-1; CDR3: CASRLDRLNTEAFF; DNA: TGTGCCAGCAGGTTGGACAGATTGAACACTGAAGCTTTCTTT
D: TRBD2; size: -; V: TRBV4-1; J: TRBJ2-1; CDR3: CASTHLGLAGGAKYNEQFF; DNA: TGCGCCAGCACCCATTTGGGGTTAGCGGGGGGGGCAAAATACAATGAGCAGTTCTTC
D: TRBD1; size: -; V: TRBV3-1/TRBV3-2; J: TRBJ2-3; CDR3: CASRLHRGRADTQYF; DNA: TGTGCCAGCAGGCTACACAGGGGTCGAGCAGATACGCAGTATTTT
D: -; size: -; V: TRBV21-1; J: TRBJ1-1; CDR3: CASSKVRGRAGDTEAFF; DNA: TGTGCCAGCAGCAAAGTAAGAGGGAGGGCGGGGGACACTGAAGCTTTCTTT
D: -; size: -; V: TRBV6-5; J: TRBJ1-2; CDR3: CASSYSISSGDGYTF; DNA: TGTGCCAGCAGTTACTCGATATCGTCAGGGGATGGCTACACCTTC
D: -; size: -; V: TRBV5-4; J: TRBJ2-7; CDR3: CASSLAFTSGIYEQYF; DNA: TGTGCCAGCAGCTTGGCCTTCACGTCAGGGATCTACGAGCAGTACTTC
D: TRBD1; size: few; V: TRBV25-1; J: TRBJ1-1; CDR3: CASSEGGQGGTEAFF; DNA: TGTGCCAGCAGTGAGGGAGGACAGGGCGGGACTGAAGCTTTCTTT
D: -; size: once; V: TRBV7-9; J: TRBJ2-3; CDR3: CAVRGSTDTQYF; DNA: TGTGCCGTTCGGGGCAGCACAGATACGCAGTATTTT